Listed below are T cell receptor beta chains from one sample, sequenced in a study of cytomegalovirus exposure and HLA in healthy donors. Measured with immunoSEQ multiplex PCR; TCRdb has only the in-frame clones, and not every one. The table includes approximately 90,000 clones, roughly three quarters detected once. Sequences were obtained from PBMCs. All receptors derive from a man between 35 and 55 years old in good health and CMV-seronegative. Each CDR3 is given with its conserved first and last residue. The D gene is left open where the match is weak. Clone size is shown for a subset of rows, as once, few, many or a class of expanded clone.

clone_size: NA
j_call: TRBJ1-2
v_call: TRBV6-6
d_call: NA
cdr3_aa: CASSLYNGYTNYGYTF
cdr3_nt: TGTGCCAGCAGCCTTTACAACGGGTATACTAACTATGGCTACACCTTC

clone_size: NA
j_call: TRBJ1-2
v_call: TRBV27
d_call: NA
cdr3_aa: CASSWGGSYGYTF
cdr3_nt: TGTGCCAGCAGTTGGGGGGGCAGCTATGGCTACACCTTC

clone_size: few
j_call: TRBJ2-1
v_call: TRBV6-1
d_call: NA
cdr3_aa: CASSEASGLVDEQFF
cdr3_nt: TGTGCCAGCAGTGAAGCTTCTGGACTCGTGGATGAGCAGTTCTTC

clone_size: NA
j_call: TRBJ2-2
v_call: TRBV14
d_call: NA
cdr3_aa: CASSPILTASRTGELFF
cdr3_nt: TGTGCCAGCAGCCCTATTTTGACAGCATCTAGGACCGGGGAGCTGTTTTTT

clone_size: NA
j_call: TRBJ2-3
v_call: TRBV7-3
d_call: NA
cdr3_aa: CASSSGFEDTQYF
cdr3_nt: TGTGCCAGCAGCTCGGGTTTTGAAGATACGCAGTATTTT

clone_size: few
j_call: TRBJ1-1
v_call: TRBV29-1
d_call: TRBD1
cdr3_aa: CSVDRQGEAFF
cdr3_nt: TGCAGCGTTGACCGACAGGGTGAAGCTTTCTTT

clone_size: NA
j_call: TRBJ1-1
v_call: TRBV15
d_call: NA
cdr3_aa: CATSREGRTEAFF
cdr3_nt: TGTGCCACCAGCAGAGAGGGCCGGACTGAAGCTTTCTTT

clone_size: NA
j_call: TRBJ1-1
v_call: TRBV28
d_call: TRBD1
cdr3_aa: CASRTGGGSNTEAFF
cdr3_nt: TGTGCCAGCAGAACAGGGGGCGGTAGTAACACTGAAGCTTTCTTT

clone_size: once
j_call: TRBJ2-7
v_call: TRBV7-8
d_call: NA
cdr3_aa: CASSLQVPTYEQYF
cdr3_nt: TGTGCCAGCAGCTTACAGGTCCCCACCTACGAGCAGTACTTC

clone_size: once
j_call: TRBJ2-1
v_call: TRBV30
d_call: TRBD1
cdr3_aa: CAWIWGRGRGEQFF
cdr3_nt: TGTGCCTGGATCTGGGGCAGGGGGCGCGGTGAGCAGTTCTTC

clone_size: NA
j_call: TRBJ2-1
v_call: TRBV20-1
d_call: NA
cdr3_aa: CSARGTSEQFF
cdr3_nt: TGCAGTGCTAGAGGGACTTCTGAGCAGTTCTTC

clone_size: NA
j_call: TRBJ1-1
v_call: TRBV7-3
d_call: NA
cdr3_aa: CASSLTGVTEAFF
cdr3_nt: TGTGCCAGCAGCTTAACAGGGGTCACTGAAGCTTTCTTT

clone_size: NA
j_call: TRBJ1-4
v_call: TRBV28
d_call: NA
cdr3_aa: CASSLGGKGEKLFF
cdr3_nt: TGTGCCAGCAGTTTAGGAGGGAAAGGTGAAAAACTGTTTTTT

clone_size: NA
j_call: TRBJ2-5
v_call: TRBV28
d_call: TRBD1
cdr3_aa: CASSLSLRQGGRETQYF
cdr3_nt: TGTGCCAGCAGTTTATCCCTTCGACAGGGGGGTCGAGAGACCCAGTACTTC

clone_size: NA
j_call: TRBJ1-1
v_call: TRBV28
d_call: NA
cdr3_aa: CASSATGLPGTEAFF
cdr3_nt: TGTGCCAGCAGCGCGACAGGACTCCCGGGCACTGAAGCTTTCTTT

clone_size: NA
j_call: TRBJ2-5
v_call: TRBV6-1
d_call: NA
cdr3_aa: CASSTRDVRETQYF
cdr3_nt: TGTGCCAGCAGTACCCGAGATGTCAGGGAGACCCAGTACTTC

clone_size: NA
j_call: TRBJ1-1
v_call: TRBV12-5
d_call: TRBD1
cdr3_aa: CASGLDRGVENTEAFF
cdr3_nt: TGTGCTAGTGGCCTTGACAGGGGTGTTGAGAACACTGAAGCTTTCTTT

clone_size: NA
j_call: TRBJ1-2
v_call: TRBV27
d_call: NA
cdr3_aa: CASSLVGDSLYGYTF
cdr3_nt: TGTGCCAGCAGTTTAGTCGGGGATTCTCTCTATGGCTACACCTTC

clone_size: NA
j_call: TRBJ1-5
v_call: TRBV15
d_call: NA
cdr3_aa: CATSRAGVNVQPQHF
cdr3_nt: TGTGCCACCAGCAGAGCAGGGGTGAACGTTCAGCCCCAGCATTTT

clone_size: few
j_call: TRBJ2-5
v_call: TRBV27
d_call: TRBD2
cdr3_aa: CASSLSLAGGAGTQYF
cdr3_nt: TGTGCCAGCAGTTTATCCCTAGCGGGGGGGGCGGGGACCCAGTACTTC

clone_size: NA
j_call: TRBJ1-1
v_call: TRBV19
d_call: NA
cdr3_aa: CASSISLNTEAFF
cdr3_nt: TGTGCCAGTAGTATAAGCTTGAACACTGAAGCTTTCTTT

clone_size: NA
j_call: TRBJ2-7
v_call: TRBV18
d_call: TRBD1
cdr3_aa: CASSPPGQGAFEQYF
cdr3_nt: TGTGCCAGCTCACCACCGGGACAGGGGGCGTTCGAGCAGTACTTC

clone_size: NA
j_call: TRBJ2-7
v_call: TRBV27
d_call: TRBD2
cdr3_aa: CASSLGTSGPYEQYF
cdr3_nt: TGTGCCAGCAGTCTCGGGACTAGCGGACCCTACGAGCAGTACTTC

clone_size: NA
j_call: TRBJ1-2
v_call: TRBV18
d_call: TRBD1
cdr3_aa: CASSPTTGTDGYTF
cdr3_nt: TGTGCCAGCTCACCGACGACAGGGACCGATGGCTACACCTTC

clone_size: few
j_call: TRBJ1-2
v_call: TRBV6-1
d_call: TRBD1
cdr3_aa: CASSATDRGRPGGYTF
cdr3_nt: TGTGCCAGCAGTGCCACGGACAGGGGGCGACCAGGGGGCTACACCTTC

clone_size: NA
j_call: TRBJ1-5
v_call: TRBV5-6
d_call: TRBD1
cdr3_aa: CASSLSLTGDQPQHF
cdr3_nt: TGTGCCAGCAGCTTGTCTCTGACAGGGGACCAGCCCCAGCATTTT

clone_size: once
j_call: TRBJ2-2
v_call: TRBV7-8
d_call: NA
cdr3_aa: CASSLGGLTNTGELFF
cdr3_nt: TGTGCCAGCAGCTTAGGTGGACTGACGAACACCGGGGAGCTGTTTTTT

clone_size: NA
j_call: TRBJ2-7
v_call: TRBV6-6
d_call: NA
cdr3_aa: CASRTGSYEQYF
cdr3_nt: TGTGCCAGCAGGACCGGGTCCTACGAGCAGTACTTC

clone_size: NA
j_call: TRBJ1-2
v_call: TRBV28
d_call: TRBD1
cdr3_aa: CASSPGQGPGYTF
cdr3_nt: TGTGCCAGCAGTCCGGGACAGGGACCTGGCTACACCTTC

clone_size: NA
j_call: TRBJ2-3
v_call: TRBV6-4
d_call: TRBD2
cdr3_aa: CASSEGRASTDTQYF
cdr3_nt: TGTGCCAGCAGTGAAGGGAGGGCTAGCACAGATACGCAGTATTTT

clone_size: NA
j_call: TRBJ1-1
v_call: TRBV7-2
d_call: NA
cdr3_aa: CASSLRQSEAFF
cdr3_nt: TGTGCCAGCAGCCTCAGACAGAGTGAAGCTTTCTTT

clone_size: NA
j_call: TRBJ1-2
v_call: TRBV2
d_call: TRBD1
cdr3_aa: CASSGQGARGYGYTF
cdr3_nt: TGTGCCAGCAGCGGTCAGGGGGCGCGGGGCTATGGCTACACCTTC

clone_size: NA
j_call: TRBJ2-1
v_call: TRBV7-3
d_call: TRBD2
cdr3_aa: CASSIGTSAYNEQFF
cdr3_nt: TGTGCCAGCAGCATAGGGACTAGCGCCTACAATGAGCAGTTCTTC

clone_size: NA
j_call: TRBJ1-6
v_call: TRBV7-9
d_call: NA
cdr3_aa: CASEGSESPLHF
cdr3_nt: TGTGCCAGTGAGGGCTCGGAGTCACCCCTCCACTTT

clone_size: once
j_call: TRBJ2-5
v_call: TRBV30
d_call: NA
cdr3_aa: CAWNGVRRGETQYF
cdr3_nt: TGTGCCTGGAATGGGGTACGAAGAGGGGAGACCCAGTACTTC